The source of this TCR beta chain is a study of blood T cell repertoires in COVID-19. Trimming shortened V by 0 bases and J by 8 bases, and 13 bases separated the two germline ends. CDR3 length: 14 residues. Germline V gene lookup returns CDR1 SGHVS and CDR2 FQNEAQ. As originally analysed: Estimated nucleated cell counts came from reference gene primer amplification. The assay was immunoSEQ multiplex PCR, and TCRdb's table has in-frame clones only and misses some. V and J calls and clone size are given by that table; D and trimming were obtained from the DNA. The top ten hold roughly 13% of the sample, which has fewer than 150,000 clones, about 83% seen once.

The receptor's source is a human donor in a cohort sampled during active COVID-19. Sequences were obtained from peripheral blood. J is TRBJ1-1 and V is TRBV7-8; D perhaps matches TRBD1 (6 bases). The CDR3 is CASSLARLTGEAFF. The DNA for the CDR3 is TGTGCCAGCAGCTTAGCGAGGTTGACAGGAGAAGCTTTCTTT. Drawing the rest from reference TRBV7-8 and TRBJ1-1, the complete variable domain is GAGVSQSPRYKVAKRGQDVALRCDPISGHVSLFWYQQALGQGPEFLTYFQNEAQLDKSGLPSDRFFAERPEGSVSTLKIQRTQQEDSAVYLCASSLARLTGEAFFGQGTRLTVV.